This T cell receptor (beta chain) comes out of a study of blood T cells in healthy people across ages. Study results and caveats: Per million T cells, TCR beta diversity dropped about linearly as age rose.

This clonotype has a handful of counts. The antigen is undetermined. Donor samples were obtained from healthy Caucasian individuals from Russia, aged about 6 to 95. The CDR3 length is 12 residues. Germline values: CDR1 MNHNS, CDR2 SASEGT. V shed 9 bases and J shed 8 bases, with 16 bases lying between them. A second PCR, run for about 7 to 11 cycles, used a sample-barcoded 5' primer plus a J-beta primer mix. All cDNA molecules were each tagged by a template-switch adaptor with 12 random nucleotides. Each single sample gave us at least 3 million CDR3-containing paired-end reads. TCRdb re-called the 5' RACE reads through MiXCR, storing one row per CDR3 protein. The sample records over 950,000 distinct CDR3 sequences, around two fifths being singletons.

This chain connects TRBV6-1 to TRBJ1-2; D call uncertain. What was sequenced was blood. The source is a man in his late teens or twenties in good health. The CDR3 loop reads CASEDGIRGYTF. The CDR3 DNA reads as TGTGCCAGTGAGGACGGGATTCGCGGCTACACCTTC.